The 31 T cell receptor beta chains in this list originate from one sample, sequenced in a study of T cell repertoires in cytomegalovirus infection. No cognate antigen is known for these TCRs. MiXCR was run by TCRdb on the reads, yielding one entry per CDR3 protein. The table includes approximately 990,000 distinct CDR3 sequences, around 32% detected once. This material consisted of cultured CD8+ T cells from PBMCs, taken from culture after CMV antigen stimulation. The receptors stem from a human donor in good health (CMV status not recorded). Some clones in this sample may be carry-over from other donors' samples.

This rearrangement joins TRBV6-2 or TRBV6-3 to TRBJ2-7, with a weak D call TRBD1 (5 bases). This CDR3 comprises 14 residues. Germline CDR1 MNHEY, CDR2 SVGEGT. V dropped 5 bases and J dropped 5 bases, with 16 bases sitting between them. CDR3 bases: TGTGCCAGCAGTAAGACCATGATGGACAACGAGCAGTACGTC. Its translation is CASSKTMMDNEQYV.

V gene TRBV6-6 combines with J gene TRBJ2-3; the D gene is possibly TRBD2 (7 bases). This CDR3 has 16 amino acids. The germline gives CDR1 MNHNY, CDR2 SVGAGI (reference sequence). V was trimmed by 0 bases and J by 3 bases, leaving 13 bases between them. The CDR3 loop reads CASSYSRGAGTDTQYF. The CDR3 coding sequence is TGTGCCAGCAGTTACTCTCGGGGGGCGGGTACAGATACGCAGTATTTT.

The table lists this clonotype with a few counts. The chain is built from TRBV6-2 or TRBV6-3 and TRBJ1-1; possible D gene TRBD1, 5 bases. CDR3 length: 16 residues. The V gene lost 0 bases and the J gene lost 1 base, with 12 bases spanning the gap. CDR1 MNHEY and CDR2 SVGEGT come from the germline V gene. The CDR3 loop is CASSYSVGQANTEAFF. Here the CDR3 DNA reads TGTGCCAGCAGTTACTCGGTCGGACAAGCGAACACTGAAGCTTTCTTT.

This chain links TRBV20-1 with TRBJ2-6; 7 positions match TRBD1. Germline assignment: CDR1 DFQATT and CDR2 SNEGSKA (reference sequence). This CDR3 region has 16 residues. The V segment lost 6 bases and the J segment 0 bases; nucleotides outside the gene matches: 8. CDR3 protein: CSARDRDLSGANVLTF. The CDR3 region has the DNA TGCAGTGCCCGCGACAGGGATCTCTCTGGGGCCAACGTCCTGACTTTC.

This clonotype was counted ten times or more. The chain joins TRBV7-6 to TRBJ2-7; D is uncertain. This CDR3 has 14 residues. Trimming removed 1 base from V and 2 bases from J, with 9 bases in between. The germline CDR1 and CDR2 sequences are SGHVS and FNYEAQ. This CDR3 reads CASSLGGYTYEQYF. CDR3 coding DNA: TGTGCCAGCAGCTTAGGAGGATATACCTACGAGCAGTACTTC.

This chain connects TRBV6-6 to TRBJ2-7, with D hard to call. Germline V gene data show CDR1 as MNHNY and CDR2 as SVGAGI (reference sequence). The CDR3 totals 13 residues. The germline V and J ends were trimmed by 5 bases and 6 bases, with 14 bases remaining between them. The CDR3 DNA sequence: TGTGCCAGCAGTCTTCCGTCCGGAACCGAGCAGTACGTC. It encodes CASSLPSGTEQYV.

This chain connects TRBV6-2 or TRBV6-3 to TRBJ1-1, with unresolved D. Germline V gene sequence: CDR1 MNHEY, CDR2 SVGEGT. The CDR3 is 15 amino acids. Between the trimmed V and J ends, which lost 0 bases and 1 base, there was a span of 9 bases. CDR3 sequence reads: CASSYSEAGNTEAFF. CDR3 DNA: TGTGCCAGCAGTTACTCGGAAGCCGGGAACACTGAAGCTTTCTTT.

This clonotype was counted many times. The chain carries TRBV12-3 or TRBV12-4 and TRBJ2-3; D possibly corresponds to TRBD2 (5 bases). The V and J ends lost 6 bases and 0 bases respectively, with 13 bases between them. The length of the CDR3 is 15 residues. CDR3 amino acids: CASSFLGLSTDTQYF. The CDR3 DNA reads TGTGCCAGCAGCTTCCTCGGACTGAGCACAGATACGCAGTATTTT.

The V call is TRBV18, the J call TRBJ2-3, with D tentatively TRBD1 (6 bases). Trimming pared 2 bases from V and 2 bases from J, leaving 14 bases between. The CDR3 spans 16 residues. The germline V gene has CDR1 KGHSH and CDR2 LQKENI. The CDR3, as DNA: TGTGCCAGCTCACCAAAAAAGCAGGGGCTCACAGATACGCAGTATTTT. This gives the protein CASSPKKQGLTDTQYF.

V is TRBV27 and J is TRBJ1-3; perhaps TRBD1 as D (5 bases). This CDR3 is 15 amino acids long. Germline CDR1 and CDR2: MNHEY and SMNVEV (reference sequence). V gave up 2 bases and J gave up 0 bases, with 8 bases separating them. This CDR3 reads CASSLIGDSGNTIYF. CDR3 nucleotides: TGTGCCAGCAGTTTAATAGGGGACTCTGGAAACACCATATATTTT.

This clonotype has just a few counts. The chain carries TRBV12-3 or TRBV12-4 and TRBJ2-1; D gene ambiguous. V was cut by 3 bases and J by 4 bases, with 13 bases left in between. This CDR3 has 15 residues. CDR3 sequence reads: CASSFAPGLYNEQFF. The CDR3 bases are TGTGCCAGCAGTTTTGCCCCCGGGTTATACAATGAGCAGTTCTTC.

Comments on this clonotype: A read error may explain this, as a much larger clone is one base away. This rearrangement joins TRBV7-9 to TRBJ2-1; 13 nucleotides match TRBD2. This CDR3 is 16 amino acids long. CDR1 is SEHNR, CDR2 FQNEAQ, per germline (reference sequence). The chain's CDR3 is CVSSLRLAGGANEQFF. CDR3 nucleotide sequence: TGTGTCAGCAGCCTAAGACTAGCGGGGGGCGCGAATGAGCAGTTCTTC.

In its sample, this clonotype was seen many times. The CDR3 protein is CASSLGWTGVHEQYF. DNA for the CDR3: TGTGCCAGCAGCTTAGGGTGGACAGGGGTCCACGAGCAGTACTTC. V is TRBV7-8 and J is TRBJ2-7, with 9 bases lining up with TRBD1. Unmatched junction bases numbered 6, after V lost 1 base and J lost 5 bases. The CDR3 extends over 15 amino acids. Germline CDR1 is SGHVS and CDR2 is FQNEAQ.

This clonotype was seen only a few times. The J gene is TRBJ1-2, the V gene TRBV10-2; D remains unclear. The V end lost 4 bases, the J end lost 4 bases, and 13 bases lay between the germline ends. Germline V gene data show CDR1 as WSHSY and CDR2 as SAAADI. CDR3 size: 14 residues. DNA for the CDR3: TGCGCCAGCAGTGGCTTCGAGAGAGGCTATGGCTACACCTTC. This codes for CASSGFERGYGYTF.

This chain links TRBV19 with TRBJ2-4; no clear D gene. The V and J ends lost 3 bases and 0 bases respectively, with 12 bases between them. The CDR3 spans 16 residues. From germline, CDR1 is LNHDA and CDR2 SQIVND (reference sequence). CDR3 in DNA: TGTGCCAGTAGTATCTTGGCCACCAGAGCCAAAAACATTCAGTACTTC. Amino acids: CASSILATRAKNIQYF.

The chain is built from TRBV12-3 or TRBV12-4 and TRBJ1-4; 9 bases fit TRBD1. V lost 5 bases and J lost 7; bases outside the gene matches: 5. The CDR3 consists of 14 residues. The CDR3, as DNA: TGTGCCAGCAGTATGGACAGGGGAGGTGAAAAACTGTTTTTT. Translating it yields CASSMDRGGEKLFF.

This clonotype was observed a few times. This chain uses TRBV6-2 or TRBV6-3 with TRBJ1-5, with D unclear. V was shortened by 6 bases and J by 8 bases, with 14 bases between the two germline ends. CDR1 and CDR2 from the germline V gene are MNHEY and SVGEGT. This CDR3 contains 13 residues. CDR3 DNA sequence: TGTGCCAGCAGCCCAGAAGAGTTGGAGCCCCAGCATTTT. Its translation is CASSPEELEPQHF.

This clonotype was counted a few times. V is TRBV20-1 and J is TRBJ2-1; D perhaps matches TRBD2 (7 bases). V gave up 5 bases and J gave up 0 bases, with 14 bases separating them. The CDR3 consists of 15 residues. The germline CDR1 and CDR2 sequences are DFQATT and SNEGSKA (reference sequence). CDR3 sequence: CSAPKGDYSYNEQFF. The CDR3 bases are TGCAGTGCTCCTAAGGGGGACTACTCCTACAATGAGCAGTTCTTC.

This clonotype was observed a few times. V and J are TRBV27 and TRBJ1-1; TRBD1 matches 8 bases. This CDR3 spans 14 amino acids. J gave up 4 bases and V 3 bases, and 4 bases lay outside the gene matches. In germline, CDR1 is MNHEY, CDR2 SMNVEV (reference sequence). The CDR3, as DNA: TGTGCCAGCAGTTTTTGGACAGGGAGCACTGAAGCTTTCTTT. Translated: CASSFWTGSTEAFF.

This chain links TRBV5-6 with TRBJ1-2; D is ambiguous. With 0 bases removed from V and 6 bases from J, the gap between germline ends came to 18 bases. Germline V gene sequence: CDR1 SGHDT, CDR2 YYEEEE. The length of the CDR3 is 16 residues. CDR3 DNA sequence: TGTGCCAGCAGCTTGGATATGGACCCGCCCCTCGATGGCTACACCTTC. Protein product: CASSLDMDPPLDGYTF.

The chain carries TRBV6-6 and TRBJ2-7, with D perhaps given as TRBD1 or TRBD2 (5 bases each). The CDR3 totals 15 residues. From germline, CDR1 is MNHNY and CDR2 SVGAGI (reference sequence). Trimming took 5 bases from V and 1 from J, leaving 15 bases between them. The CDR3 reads CASSDWGFTSYEQYV. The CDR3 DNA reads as TGTGCCAGCAGTGACTGGGGGTTTACTTCCTACGAGCAGTACGTC.

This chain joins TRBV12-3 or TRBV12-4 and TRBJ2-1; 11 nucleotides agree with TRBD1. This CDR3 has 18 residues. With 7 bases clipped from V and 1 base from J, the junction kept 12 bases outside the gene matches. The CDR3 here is CASIPGTGGWDSYNEQFF. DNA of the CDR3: TGTGCCAGCATTCCCGGGACAGGGGGGTGGGATTCCTACAATGAGCAGTTCTTC.

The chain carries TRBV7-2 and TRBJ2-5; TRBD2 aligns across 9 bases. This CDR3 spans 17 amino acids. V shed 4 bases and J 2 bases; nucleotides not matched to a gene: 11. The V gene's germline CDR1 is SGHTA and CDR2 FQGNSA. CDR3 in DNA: TGTGCCAGCAGCTCGGGACTAGCAGGGGTGGTGCAAGAGACCCAGTACTTC. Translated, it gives CASSSGLAGVVQETQYF.

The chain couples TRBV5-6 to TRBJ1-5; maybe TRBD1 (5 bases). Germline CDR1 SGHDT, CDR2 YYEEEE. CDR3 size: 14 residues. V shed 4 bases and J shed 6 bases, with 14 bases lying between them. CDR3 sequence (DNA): TGTGCCAGCAGCCTGGGATACGGGGGTCAGCCCCAGCATTTT. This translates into CASSLGYGGQPQHF.

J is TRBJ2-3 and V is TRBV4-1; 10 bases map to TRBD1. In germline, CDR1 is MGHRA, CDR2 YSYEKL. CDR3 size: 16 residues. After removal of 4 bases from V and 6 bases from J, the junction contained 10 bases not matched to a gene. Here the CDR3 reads CASSPLTGGQRDTQYF. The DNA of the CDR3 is TGCGCCAGCAGCCCATTGACAGGGGGCCAGCGGGATACGCAGTATTTT.

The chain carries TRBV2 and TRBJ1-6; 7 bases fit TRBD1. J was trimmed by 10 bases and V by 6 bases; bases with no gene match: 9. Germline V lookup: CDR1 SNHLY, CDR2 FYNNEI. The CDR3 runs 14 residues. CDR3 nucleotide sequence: TGTGCCAGCAGCTCCGGACAGGTGGAATCACCCCTCCACTTT. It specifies CASSSGQVESPLHF.

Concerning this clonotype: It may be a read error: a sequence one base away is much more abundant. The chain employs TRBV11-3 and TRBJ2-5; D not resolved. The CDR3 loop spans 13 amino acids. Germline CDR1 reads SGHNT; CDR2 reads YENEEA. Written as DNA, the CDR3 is TGTGCCAGCAGCTCATACTACCAAGAGACCCAGAACTTC. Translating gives CASSSYYQETQNF.

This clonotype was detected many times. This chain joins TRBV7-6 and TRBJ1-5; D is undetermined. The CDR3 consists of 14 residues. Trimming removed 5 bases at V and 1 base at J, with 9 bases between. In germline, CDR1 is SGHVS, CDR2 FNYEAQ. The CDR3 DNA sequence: TGTGCCAGCAGCGCCGGTGGGAGCAATCAGCCCCAGCATTTT. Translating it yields CASSAGGSNQPQHF.

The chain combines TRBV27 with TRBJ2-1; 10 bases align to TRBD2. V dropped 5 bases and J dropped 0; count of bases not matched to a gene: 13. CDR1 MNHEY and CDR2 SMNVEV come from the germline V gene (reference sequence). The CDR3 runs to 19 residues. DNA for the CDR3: TGTGCCAGCAGTCCCTCGGGGCTAGCGGGGGCCAGCTCCTACAATGAGCAGTTCTTC. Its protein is CASSPSGLAGASSYNEQFF.

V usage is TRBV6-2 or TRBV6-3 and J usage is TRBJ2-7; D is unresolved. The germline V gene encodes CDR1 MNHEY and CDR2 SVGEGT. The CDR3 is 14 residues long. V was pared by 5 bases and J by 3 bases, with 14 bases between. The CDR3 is CASSETYGYYEQYV. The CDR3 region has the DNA TGTGCCAGCAGTGAGACGTACGGGTACTACGAGCAGTACGTC.

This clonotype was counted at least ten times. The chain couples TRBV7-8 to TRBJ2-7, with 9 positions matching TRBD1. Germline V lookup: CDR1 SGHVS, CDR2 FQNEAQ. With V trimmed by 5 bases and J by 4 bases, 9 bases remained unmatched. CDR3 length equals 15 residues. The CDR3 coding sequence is TGTGCCAGCAGCCAAGGACAGGGGTTTATGTACGAGCAGTACGTC. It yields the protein CASSQGQGFMYEQYV.